The subject of this entry is one T cell receptor beta chain. As yet, its antigen is unknown. This CDR3 has 15 residues. Germline CDR1 SGHAT, CDR2 FQNNGV. Trimming took off 1 base at V and 2 bases at J, with 11 bases between the two ends. The sample is drawn from a study of identical twins. Study-wide results and limits: Findings depended on cross-sectional statistics rather than tracking the same donors. Insertions were reduced in abundant cord blood beta clonotypes but not in memory repertoires.

Unique molecular identifiers were in the cDNA, with template-switch universal primer binding. TCRdb reanalysed the 5' RACE reads using MiXCR and keeps one entry per CDR3 protein. The sample lists about 470,000 distinct CDR3 sequences, approximately 24% occurring once. The sample was also reused in another study, on T cells expressing NK-cell markers.

The V and J genes are TRBV11-2 and TRBJ2-5; D ambiguous. This sequence originates from a young woman in good health. Sequenced: CD4+ T cells sorted from blood. The CDR3 DNA reads TGTGCCAGCAGCTTAGTAATTGGCAGACAAGAGACCCAGTACTTC. It codes for CASSLVIGRQETQYF.